This T cell receptor beta chain was documented in a study of post-analysis software for immune sequencing data. Overall study context: Patients had relapsing-remitting, secondary progressive or progressive-relapsing multiple sclerosis; some lacked subtype.

Regarding this clonotype: Its specificity is not known.

The CDR3 runs to 12 residues. V was clipped by 2 bases and J by 8 bases; unmatched bases: 2. CDR1 and CDR2 (germline): MNHEY, SVGAGI. Unique molecular identifiers had been added to the TCR beta cDNA libraries. TCRdb fed the PCR reads into MiXCR, producing one record per CDR3 protein. Of about 540,000 distinct CDR3 sequences in the sample, around a third are singletons; the top ten hold 4.5% to 7.5%. Whole-study findings and limits: Significantly lower normalized Chao1 diversity was seen in multiple sclerosis patients than in controls. With TRBV5-6, TRBV5-1 and TRBV20-1 included, 5 or 6 TRBV segments were more frequent in patients than in controls. The F measure placed samples prepared in the same batch into strongly shared clusters.

The receptor was derived from a girl aged 2-17 years with multiple sclerosis. The specimen was blood. V usage is TRBV6-5 and J usage is TRBJ1-2; 7 bases match TRBD1. The CDR3 loop reads CASSYDRVGYTF. DNA for the CDR3: TGTGCCAGCAGTTACGACAGGGTCGGCTACACCTTC.